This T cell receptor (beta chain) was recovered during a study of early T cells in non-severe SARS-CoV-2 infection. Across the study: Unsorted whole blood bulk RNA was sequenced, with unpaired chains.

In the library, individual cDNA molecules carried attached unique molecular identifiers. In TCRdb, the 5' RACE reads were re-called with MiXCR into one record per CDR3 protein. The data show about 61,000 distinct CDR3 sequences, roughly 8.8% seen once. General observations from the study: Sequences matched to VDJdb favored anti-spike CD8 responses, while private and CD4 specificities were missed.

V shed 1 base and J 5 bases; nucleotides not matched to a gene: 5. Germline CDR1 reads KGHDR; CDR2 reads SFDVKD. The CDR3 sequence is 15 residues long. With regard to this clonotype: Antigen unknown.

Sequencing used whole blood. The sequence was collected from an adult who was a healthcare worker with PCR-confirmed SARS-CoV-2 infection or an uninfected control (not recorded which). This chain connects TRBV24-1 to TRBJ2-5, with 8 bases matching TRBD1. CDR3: CATSDFRTGSETQYF. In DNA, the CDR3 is TGTGCCACCAGTGATTTTAGGACAGGGAGCGAGACCCAGTACTTC.